This T cell receptor beta chain was recorded in a study of T-cell memory formation after mild COVID-19. The J segment lost 7 bases and the V segment lost 3 bases, leaving 5 bases of the junction unmatched. Germline-derived CDR1 and CDR2 are SGHRS and YFSETQ. CDR3 length equals 14 residues. Notes on this clonotype: Antigen specificity is unknown.

Findings and caveats of the study: CD4+ contracting clones lay mainly in CM and EM, CD8+ ones in EMRA. Clonal second-wave expansions that peaked on day 37 had unconfirmed SARS-CoV-2 specificity. Detection of some responders pre-infection suggested pre-existing cross-reactive memory T cells participated.

Constant-segment primers served in 5'RACE that generated TCR alpha and TCR beta cDNA libraries bearing sample barcodes and UMIs. TCRdb reprocessed the 5' RACE reads via MiXCR and lists one record per CDR3 protein. There are roughly 80,000 distinct CDR3 sequences in the sample; approximately 14% occur only once, and 25% to 35% lies in the top ten. The chain employs TRBV5-1 and TRBJ2-7, with 12 bases identical to TRBD1. The sample was PBMCs or a T cell subset sorted from them (not recorded which). The TCR was taken from an adult woman who had mild COVID-19 (a few samples of this study predate the infection). Cell type and time point are not known. CDR3 nucleotide sequence: TGCGCCAGCAGCTCGGGGACAGGGGGCCAAGAGCAGTACTTC. Translation: CASSSGTGGQEQYF.